This T cell receptor (beta chain) was recorded in a study of cytomegalovirus exposure and HLA in healthy donors. Study-wide background: In a later analysis, it was reported that the approximately 110 validation repertoires had been produced on the same platform as the 700 or so repertoires belonging to the first cohort.

Clones were read by immunoSEQ multiplex PCR, and TCRdb kept only the in-frame ones, dropping some. Among tens of thousands of clones, roughly nine tenths were seen once, and the ten largest hold around 8%. Remarks on this clone: Its target is not known.

The CDR3 length is 15 residues. CDR1 SGHRS and CDR2 YFSETQ come from the germline V gene. The J segment lost 6 bases and the V segment lost 5 bases, leaving 12 bases of the junction unmatched. Study-wide results and limits: High sensitivity and specificity were reportedly achieved when the classifier diagnosed cytomegalovirus status. Some public TCRs appeared in many individuals, while most sequences were rare. Researchers catalogued over 150 TCR beta chains as cytomegalovirus-associated.

The receptor was derived from a woman aged 18-35 years in good health and CMV-seropositive. The sample consisted of PBMCs. The rearrangement uses TRBV5-1 and TRBJ2-7; 9 bases fit TRBD1. The CDR3 loop reads CASSDSPGQGGEQYF. The CDR3 DNA sequence: TGCGCCAGCAGTGACAGCCCGGGACAGGGTGGCGAGCAGTACTTC.